The clone carrying this T cell receptor (beta chain) was seen a handful of times. The antigen remains unidentified. The source of the sample is a study of CD8 T cells in ankylosing spondylitis. V lost 1 base, J lost 6 bases, and 10 bases lay in between. CDR3 length equals 13 residues. From the 5' RACE reads, TCRdb called clonotypes with MiXCR, one entry per CDR3 protein. The profile shows roughly 230,000 distinct CDR3 sequences, 15% to 20% of them singletons. General observations from the study: Significantly higher representation of disease-linked clones was reported for matched ankylosing spondylitis synovial fluid.

The rearrangement joins TRBV12-3 or TRBV12-4 to TRBJ2-7; tentative D call: TRBD1 (5 bases). Sequenced: blood, either unsorted or a sorted T cell fraction (not recorded which). The TCR sequence derives from a male donor with ankylosing spondylitis or in good health (not recorded which). DNA for the CDR3: TGTGCCAGCAGTTTAGGGACACCGGTCGAGCAGTACTTC. Protein: CASSLGTPVEQYF.